This T cell receptor (beta chain) was found in a study of T cell responses to AZD1222 COVID-19 vaccine. Study-level information: Investigators merged groups given second doses at roughly 4 or roughly 12 weeks. Study-wide results and limits: In a largely white British group with more females than males, clonal diversity was possibly underestimated. Among spike-specific TCRs, nearly half reportedly target unmutated variant regions. Spike-spanning, vaccine-associated CD4 TCRs were dominant at 160-218 and 743-854.

Libraries were prepared by immunoSEQ multiplex PCR; TCRdb keeps only in-frame clonotypes and omits some of them. The table lists over 100,000 clones, around nine tenths of them singletons. Notes on this clone: Its antigen remains unidentified.

The sequences come from peripheral blood, collected on day 0 of AZD1222 vaccination. The TCR comes from an adult in good health.

The CDR3 sequence: CASSEQGGEKLFF. DNA of the CDR3: TGTGCCAGCAGTGAACAGGGAGGTGAAAAACTGTTTTTT. The chain is built from TRBV2 and TRBJ1-4, with D possibly matching TRBD1 (5 bases). The germline V gene has CDR1 SNHLY and CDR2 FYNNEI. The CDR3 is 13 residues long. The ends were cut back, 2 bases at V and 7 bases at J, with 8 bases in the middle.